The clone carrying this T cell receptor beta chain was recorded a few times. This sample stems from a study of tumor-infiltrating lymphocytes in primary liver carcinoma. Between 20 and 30 mg of unsorted bulk tissue served as the source from which RNA and DNA were co-extracted. Every single tumor sample held over 75% viable tumor cells. With around 500 ng total RNA as template and a constant-region primer, TCR beta cDNA was made. For TCR beta, libraries were produced by three nested multiplex PCR rounds using slightly modified ARM-PCR. TRBV1-TRBV30 forward primers and a C-beta reverse primer were used in the first two PCR rounds, which each ran for approximately 10 cycles. TCRdb called the multiplex PCR reads again in MiXCR, with one record for every CDR3 protein. The sample has around 81,000 distinct CDR3 sequences, 65% to 75% seen once. Germline CDR1 SEHNR, CDR2 FQNEAQ (reference sequence). Trimming at V came to 7 bases and at J to 5 bases, leaving 7 bases not matched to a gene. The CDR3 loop spans 13 amino acids.

Specimen: liver tumor tissue from sampling region 4. The subset denotes: tumor region T4, right-lateral pole. This TCR was recovered from a woman aged 55 to 70 with primary liver carcinoma and hepatitis B virus infection. The chain carries TRBV7-9 and TRBJ2-5; TRBD2 agrees at 7 bases. The chain's CDR3 is CASTQTSPETQYF. CDR3 nucleotides: TGTGCCAGCACCCAGACTAGCCCGGAGACCCAGTACTTC.